The present TCR beta chain was sequenced within a study of technical replicates of blood from several donors. TCRdb's copy holds only in-frame clones and misses some; the assay was immunoSEQ multiplex PCR. The profile shows 65,000 to 80,000 clones, nearly 99% of them singletons. The V gene end was trimmed by 4 bases and the J gene end by 3 bases; junction bases not matched to a gene: 6. This CDR3 is built from 14 residues. Germline V gene data show CDR1 as MGHRA and CDR2 as YSYEKL. This rearrangement joins TRBV4-1 to TRBJ2-7, with TRBD2 matching 7 bases. The receptor was isolated from a human donor in good health. Sequenced input: T cells isolated from PBMCs. As DNA, the CDR3 is TGCGCCAGCAGCCTACGTCTAGCGGACTACGAGCAGTACTTC. Protein: CASSLRLADYEQYF.